This entry is about one T cell receptor (beta chain). Both 60 Vbeta primers and 13 Jbeta primers went into the PCR. TCRdb keeps only in-frame clones here, not all; method: immunoSEQ multiplex PCR. The data show more than 140,000 clones, under 70% seen once. This specimen comes from a study of cytomegalovirus exposure and HLA in healthy donors. The CDR3 runs 15 residues. CDR1 LNHDA and CDR2 SQIVND come from the germline V gene (reference sequence). V lost 9 bases and J lost 6, with 21 bases in between. The source is a woman aged 25 to 39 in good health and CMV-seropositive. This chain connects TRBV19 to TRBJ1-5; possible D gene TRBD1, 5 bases. Sequences were obtained from PBMCs. The chain's CDR3 is CARVKLVEGSQPQHF. The CDR3 region has the DNA TGTGCCAGAGTAAAGTTGGTGGAGGGGAGTCAGCCCCAGCATTTT.